The rows below give T cell receptor beta chains drawn from one sample of a study of neurological immune-mediated disorders. Each CDR3 protein gets one entry after TCRdb re-called the 5' RACE reads with MiXCR. The table lists some 10,000 distinct CDR3 sequences, 21% of them singletons. Sequenced material: CD8+ T cells from blood. These receptors came from a woman aged 55-75 years with HTLV-1-associated myelopathy (HAM/TSP). Each CDR3 is given with its conserved first and last residue. The order of the fields is J gene, V gene, clone size, D gene, CDR3 DNA, CDR3 protein. A D gene is named only where the DNA matches it firmly. Clone size, where shown, is once, few, many, or a class for clones that have expanded.

TRBJ2-3	TRBV20-1	.	TRBD2	TGCAGTGCTAGAGATCTGAGCGGGGGGGCTGGAGATACGCAGTATTTT	CSARDLSGGAGDTQYF
TRBJ2-4	TRBV4-2	many	.	TGTGCCAGCAGCCTAGGGACGTCGTGGGGCTTC	CASSLGTSWGF
TRBJ2-7	TRBV4-1	many	TRBD2	TGCGCCAGCAGCCACAGACTAGCGGGGGGTGCCTACGAGCAGTACTTC	CASSHRLAGGAYEQYF
TRBJ1-2	TRBV11-2	many	.	TGTGCCAGCAGCTTAGCCACAGGCCCCTATGGCTACACCTTC	CASSLATGPYGYTF
TRBJ2-7	TRBV9	few	.	TGTGCCAGCAGCGCCGGTACCTACGAGCAGTACTTC	CASSAGTYEQYF
TRBJ2-7	TRBV6-5	many	TRBD1	TGTGCCAGCAGTTACTCGGGACAGTACTACGAGCAGTACTTC	CASSYSGQYYEQYF
TRBJ2-7	TRBV15	.	.	TGTGCCACCAGCAGTCCCCGTCACGGCTACGAGCAGTACTTC	CATSSPRHGYEQYF
TRBJ2-1	TRBV12-3/TRBV12-4	many	TRBD2	TGTGCCAGCAGTTTAGGCGGGGGTGGAAATGAGCAGTTCTTC	CASSLGGGGNEQFF
TRBJ2-3	TRBV4-1	medium-sized	TRBD2	TGCGCCAGCAGCCAAAGGCCTCCTTTGCGGGGGGGCCGAGGCACAGATACGCAGTATTTT	CASSQRPPLRGGRGTDTQYF
TRBJ1-6	TRBV6-5	many	.	TGTGCCAGCAGTTACTTCACCGGGGGCGGTTCACCCCTCCACTTT	CASSYFTGGGSPLHF
TRBJ1-5	TRBV9	many	TRBD1	TGTGCCAGCAGCCTCGGGACAGGGCAAAGCAATCAGCCCCAGCATTTT	CASSLGTGQSNQPQHF
TRBJ1-6	TRBV7-9	many	.	TGTGCCAGCAGCTTAGGCAGGACTAATTCACCCCTCCACTTT	CASSLGRTNSPLHF
TRBJ1-2	TRBV5-6	many	.	TGTGCCAGCAGCTTGGCGGGTTATTTCAACTATGGCTACACCTTC	CASSLAGYFNYGYTF
TRBJ2-4	TRBV30	few	.	TGTGCCTGGAGTGCGGCCAAAAACATTCAGTACTTC	CAWSAAKNIQYF
TRBJ1-2	TRBV7-9	few	.	TGTGCCAGCAGCCTCCGGGCGGGGGTTATGCTGGGCTACACCTTC	CASSLRAGVMLGYTF
TRBJ2-7	TRBV4-2	many	TRBD1	TGTGCCAGCAGCCAAGATCTTTGGGTAGGGGGCCGCTACGAGCAGTACTTC	CASSQDLWVGGRYEQYF
TRBJ1-4	TRBV7-9	many	.	TGTGCCAGCAGCTTAATTCCAACTAATGAAAAACTGTTTTTT	CASSLIPTNEKLFF
TRBJ2-3	TRBV20-1	many	TRBD2	TGCAGTGCTAGAGATCTGGGGCTAGCGGCCCTATCGGTCACAGATACGCAGTATTTT	CSARDLGLAALSVTDTQYF
TRBJ2-1	TRBV20-1	many	TRBD2	TGCAGTGCCAACCGACTAGCGGGGGACTCCTACAATGAGCAGTTCTTC	CSANRLAGDSYNEQFF
TRBJ2-7	TRBV20-1	many	.	TGCAGTGCTAGAGGGGTCCTGGGACCGACTATCTACGAGCAGTACTTC	CSARGVLGPTIYEQYF
TRBJ1-2	TRBV27	many	TRBD1	TGTGCCAGCAGTTCGGCCGGGACAGGGGTAAACTATGGCTACACCTTC	CASSSAGTGVNYGYTF
TRBJ1-1	TRBV20-1	many	.	TGCAGTGCTAGGAATACAGCGCCTGAAGCTTTCTTT	CSARNTAPEAFF